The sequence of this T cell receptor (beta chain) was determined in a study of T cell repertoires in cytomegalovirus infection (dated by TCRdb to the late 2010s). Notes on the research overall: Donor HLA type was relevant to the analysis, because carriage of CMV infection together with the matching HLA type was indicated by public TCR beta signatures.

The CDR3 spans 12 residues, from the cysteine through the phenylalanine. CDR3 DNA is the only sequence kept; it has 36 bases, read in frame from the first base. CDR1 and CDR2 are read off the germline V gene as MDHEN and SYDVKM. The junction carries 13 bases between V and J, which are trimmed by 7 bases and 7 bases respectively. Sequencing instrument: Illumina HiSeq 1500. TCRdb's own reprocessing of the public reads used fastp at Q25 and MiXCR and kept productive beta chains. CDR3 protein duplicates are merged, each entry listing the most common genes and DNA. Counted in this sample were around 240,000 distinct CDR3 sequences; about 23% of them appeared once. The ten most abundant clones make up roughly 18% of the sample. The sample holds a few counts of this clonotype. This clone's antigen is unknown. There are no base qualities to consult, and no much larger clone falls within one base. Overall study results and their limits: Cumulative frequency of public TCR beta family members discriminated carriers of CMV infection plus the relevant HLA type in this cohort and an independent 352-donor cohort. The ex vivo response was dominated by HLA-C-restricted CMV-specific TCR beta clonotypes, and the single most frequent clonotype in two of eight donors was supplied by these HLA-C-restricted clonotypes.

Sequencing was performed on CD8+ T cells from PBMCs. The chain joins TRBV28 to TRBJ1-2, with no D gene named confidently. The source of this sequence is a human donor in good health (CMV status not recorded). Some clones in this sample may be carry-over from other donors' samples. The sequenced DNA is TGTGCCAGCATCAGTTCACCCGGTGGCTACACCTTC. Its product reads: CASISSPGGYTF.